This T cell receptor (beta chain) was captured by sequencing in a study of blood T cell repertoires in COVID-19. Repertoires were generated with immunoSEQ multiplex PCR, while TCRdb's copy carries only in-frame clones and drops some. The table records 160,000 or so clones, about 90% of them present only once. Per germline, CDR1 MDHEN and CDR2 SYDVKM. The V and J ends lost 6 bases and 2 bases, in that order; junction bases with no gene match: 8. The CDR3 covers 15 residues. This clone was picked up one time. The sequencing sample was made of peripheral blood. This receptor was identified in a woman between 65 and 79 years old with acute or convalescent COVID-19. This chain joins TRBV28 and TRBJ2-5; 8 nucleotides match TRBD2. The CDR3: CASSLSGGGQETQYF. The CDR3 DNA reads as TGTGCCAGCAGCCTGTCCGGGGGGGGGCAAGAGACCCAGTACTTC.